The 11 T cell receptor beta chains reported below all come from one sample, sequenced in a study of T cell changes during pregnancy in multiple sclerosis. The assay was immunoSEQ multiplex PCR, and TCRdb's table has in-frame clones only and misses some. The profile covers tens of thousands of clones, with 91% appearing a single time and around 0.93% taken by the ten largest. The sequencing here drew on peripheral blood, taken before pregnancy. The origin of the receptors is a female donor with multiple sclerosis, enrolled in a pregnancy study.

The chain has TRBV2 and TRBJ2-7; 7 bases align to TRBD1. The CDR3 spans 15 residues. V gave up 3 bases and J gave up 3 bases; unmatched junction bases: 8. Germline V gives CDR1 SNHLY, CDR2 FYNNEI. The DNA for the CDR3 is TGTGCCAGCAGTGACCGACAGGGAACCAGCTACGAGCAGTACTTC. Its protein is CASSDRQGTSYEQYF.

This chain uses TRBV7-9 with TRBJ2-1; 7 nucleotides align to TRBD1. Germline lookup yields CDR1 SEHNR and CDR2 FQNEAQ (reference sequence). The CDR3 spans 14 residues. With V trimmed by 4 bases and J by 9 bases, 9 bases remained unmatched. The CDR3 DNA is TGTGCCAGCAGCTCATATACAGGGGTATCTGAGCAGTTCTTC. It translates to CASSSYTGVSEQFF.

The rearrangement links TRBV18 to TRBJ1-1; 7 bases fit TRBD1. CDR1 is KGHSH and CDR2 is LQKENI in the germline V gene. The CDR3 runs 13 residues. With 4 bases clipped from V and 3 bases from J, the junction kept 2 bases outside the gene matches. The CDR3 protein is CASSRGQDTEAFF. The CDR3 nucleotides are TGTGCCAGCTCACGCGGACAGGACACTGAAGCTTTCTTT.

The CDR3 loop reads CASSLQGPDTEAFF. CDR3 bases: TGCGCCAGCAGCCTACAGGGGCCCGACACTGAAGCTTTCTTT. The chain employs TRBV5-1 and TRBJ1-1; 7 bases map to TRBD1. Germline V gene sequence: CDR1 SGHRS, CDR2 YFSETQ. The CDR3 sequence is 14 residues long. The V and J ends lost 4 bases and 3 bases, in that order; junction bases with no gene match: 6. Complete variable domain (other parts from reference TRBV5-1 and TRBJ1-1): KAGVTQTPRYLIKTRGQQVTLSCSPISGHRSVSWYQQTPGQGLQFLFEYFSETQRNKGNFPGRFSGRQFSNSRSEMNVSTLELGDSALYLCASSLQGPDTEAFFGQGTRLTVV.

This clone has just one count. This sequence joins TRBV29-1 and TRBJ2-7, with 7 bases fitting TRBD2. Losses at the gene ends were 3 bases for V and 7 bases for J; bases not matched to a gene: 12. Germline V gives CDR1 SQVTM, CDR2 ANQGSEA. The CDR3 runs 14 residues. The DNA of the CDR3 is TGCAGCGTTGAGTCTAGCGGTAAAAAAAGGGAGCAGTACTTC. The encoded protein is CSVESSGKKREQYF.

J is TRBJ1-1 and V is TRBV29-1; D remains unclear. V was cut by 4 bases and J by 3 bases, with 12 bases left in between. From germline, CDR1 is SQVTM and CDR2 ANQGSEA. This CDR3 region has 13 residues. Here the CDR3 DNA reads TGCAGCGTTGTAGAGGGCAGCTACACTGAAGCTTTCTTT. It yields the protein CSVVEGSYTEAFF.

The genes are TRBV27 and TRBJ1-4, with 7 positions matching TRBD1. CDR1 and CDR2 from the germline V gene are MNHEY and SMNVEV (reference sequence). Trimming cost V 6 bases and J 5 bases; bases outside gene matches: 9. The CDR3 loop spans 15 amino acids. CDR3 DNA: TGTGCCAGCAGATCCCGACAGGGCTCGAATGAAAAACTGTTTTTT. Translating gives CASRSRQGSNEKLFF.

V usage is TRBV6-5 and J usage is TRBJ1-4, with D unclear. From germline, CDR1 is MNHEY and CDR2 SVGAGI. V was cut by 10 bases and J by 0 bases, with 9 bases left in between. This CDR3 contains 13 residues. DNA of the CDR3: TGTGCCACCCGGGATGCAACTAATGAAAAACTGTTTTTT. It specifies CATRDATNEKLFF.

The genes are TRBV2 and TRBJ2-1, with 14 bases that match TRBD2. This CDR3 has 13 residues. Germline CDR1 is SNHLY and CDR2 is FYNNEI. V shed 6 bases and J 10 bases; nucleotides not matched to a gene: 2. Written as DNA, the CDR3 is TGTGCCAGCAGGGGGACTAGCGGGAGCGAGCAGTTCTTC. It translates to CASRGTSGSEQFF.

J is TRBJ1-1 and V is TRBV6-5; D call uncertain. The CDR3 sequence is 14 residues long. CDR1 and CDR2 from the germline V gene are MNHEY and SVGAGI. Trimming took 0 bases from V and 6 from J, leaving 11 bases between them. This CDR3 is CASSYSIELAEAFF. Written as DNA, the CDR3 is TGTGCCAGCAGTTACTCGATCGAGTTGGCTGAAGCTTTCTTT.

V and J are TRBV9 and TRBJ2-1, with 9 bases matching TRBD2. The CDR3 runs 19 residues. V shed 4 bases, J shed 6 bases, and the junction held 20 bases outside the gene matches. CDR1 is SGDLS, CDR2 YYNGEE, per germline. The CDR3 region is CASSPVVGRGLAVINEQFF. The CDR3 region has the DNA TGTGCCAGCAGCCCCGTGGTGGGGCGGGGACTAGCCGTTATCAATGAGCAGTTCTTC.